Listed here are 3 T cell receptor beta chains from one sample, sequenced in a study of Ad26.COV2.S vaccination and SARS-CoV-2 variants. Clones were sequenced by immunoSEQ multiplex PCR, and TCRdb holds only the in-frame ones, with some missing. Of a few hundred thousand clones listed, about 90% are singletons. Treatment meaning: 19 received Ad26.COV2.S at low or high dose, single or two shots; five or six received placebo; per-sample allocation not given. Sampling occurred on day 63 after the first vaccine or placebo injection. The material sequenced was peripheral blood, taken in a trial of Ad26.COV2.S vaccine versus placebo. Receptor source: a person aged 18 to 59 who received the Ad26.COV2.S COVID-19 vaccine or a placebo.

The gene calls are TRBV5-1 and TRBJ1-3; perhaps TRBD1 as D (6 bases). The germline V gene encodes CDR1 SGHRS and CDR2 YFSETQ. The CDR3 extends over 14 amino acids. V was pared by 4 bases and J by 4 bases, with 12 bases between. DNA for the CDR3: TGCGCCAGCAGCAACGGGACACAGGGAAACACCATATATTTT. Amino acid sequence: CASSNGTQGNTIYF.

This clone turned up a few times. The rearrangement joins TRBV7-9 to TRBJ2-7, with D perhaps TRBD1 (7 bases). Germline V CDR1 and CDR2: SEHNR, FQNEAQ (reference sequence). The CDR3 covers 16 residues. The V and J ends lost 5 bases and 3 bases respectively, with 20 bases between them. CDR3: CASSGGTVSSFYEQYF. DNA of the CDR3: TGTGCCAGCAGCGGCGGGACAGTCAGCAGCTTCTACGAGCAGTACTTC.

This chain links TRBV6-2 or TRBV6-3 with TRBJ2-3; D remains unclear. Trimming took 2 bases from V and 5 from J, leaving 5 bases between them. The CDR3 sequence is 12 residues long. Germline CDR1 reads MNHEY; CDR2 reads SVGEGT. DNA of the CDR3: TGTGCCAGCAGTTACCTCCGAGATACGCAGTATTTT. It specifies CASSYLRDTQYF.